These 27 T cell receptor beta chains came from one sample sequenced in a study of T cell responses to AZD1222 COVID-19 vaccine. Assay: immunoSEQ multiplex PCR; the TCRdb copy retains only in-frame clones and omits some. This table has some 98,000 clones, about 88% appearing once. This specimen consisted of peripheral blood, obtained 28 days after the second AZD1222 dose. The receptors here all came from an adult who received the AZD1222 COVID-19 vaccine.

This clone turned up a few times. The chain carries TRBV5-6 and TRBJ2-7; D is unresolved. The germline V and J ends were trimmed by 4 bases and 0 bases, with 11 bases remaining between them. This CDR3 has 14 residues. CDR1 is SGHDT, CDR2 YYEEEE, per germline. Here the CDR3 DNA reads TGTGCCAGCAGCCTCAGGTTTACCTCCTACGAGCAGTACTTC. Translating gives CASSLRFTSYEQYF.

V gene TRBV19 combines with J gene TRBJ2-7; no clear D. The CDR3 is made up of 14 amino acids. Germline V gives CDR1 LNHDA, CDR2 SQIVND (reference sequence). V lost 3 bases and J 0 bases, leaving 9 bases between the germline ends. The CDR3 reads CASSIGRASYEQYF. DNA for the CDR3: TGTGCCAGTAGTATCGGTAGGGCCTCCTACGAGCAGTACTTC.

The chain has TRBV7-2 and TRBJ1-2; 8 nucleotides line up with TRBD1. This CDR3 is built from 15 residues. The germline CDR1 and CDR2 sequences are SGHTA and FQGNSA. Trimming cost V 0 bases and J 7 bases; bases outside gene matches: 7. In nucleotides, the CDR3 is TGTGCCAGCAGCTTAGCAGGACAGGGAGGCGGTGGCTACACCTTC. The encoded protein is CASSLAGQGGGGYTF. Full variable domain (rest looked up from reference TRBV7-2 and TRBJ1-2): GAGVSQSPSNKVTEKGKDVELRCDPISGHTALYWYRQSLGQGLEFLIYFQGNSAPDKSGLPSDRFSAERTGGSVSTLTIQRTQQEDSAVYLCASSLAGQGGGGYTFGSGTRLTVV.

The J gene is TRBJ1-1, the V gene TRBV5-4, with D tentatively TRBD1 (6 bases). CDR1 is SGHNT and CDR2 is YYREEE in the germline V gene (reference sequence). CDR3 length: 15 amino acids. The V gene lost 4 bases and the J gene lost 2 bases, with 15 bases spanning the gap. In DNA, the CDR3 is TGTGCCAGCAGCCCGGCGCTGGGGGCAAACACTGAAGCTTTCTTT. The encoded protein is CASSPALGANTEAFF.

The J gene is TRBJ2-3, the V gene TRBV7-2; 7 bases line up with TRBD1. Germline V gene sequence: CDR1 SGHTA, CDR2 FQGNSA. V was clipped by 4 bases and J by 5 bases; unmatched bases: 9. The CDR3 extends over 15 amino acids. CDR3 in amino acids: CASSSDRKIVDTQYF. The CDR3 DNA follows: TGTGCCAGCAGCTCGGACAGGAAGATCGTAGATACGCAGTATTTT.

Turning to this clone: The sample contains more than one DNA sequence encoding this CDR3. The chain recombines TRBV29-1 with TRBJ1-1; D gene unclear. The germline gives CDR1 SQVTM, CDR2 ANQGSEA. The CDR3 extends over 11 amino acids. Trimming cost V 7 bases and J 3 bases, with 9 bases left between them. CDR3 coding DNA: TGCAGCGCCCGATTGGACACTGAAGCTTTCTTT. Encoded protein: CSARLDTEAFF.

V gene TRBV3-1 (or the pseudogene TRBV3-2) combines with J gene TRBJ2-1; no clear D. This CDR3 contains 11 residues. Trimming shortened V by 4 bases and J by 6 bases, and 4 bases separated the two germline ends. CDR1 and CDR2 from the germline V gene are LGHDT and YNNKEL (reference sequence). CDR3 DNA sequence: TGTGCCAGCAGCCGCCTCAATGAGCAGTTCTTC. Protein product: CASSRLNEQFF.

The gene calls are TRBV2 and TRBJ2-1; maybe TRBD1 (5 bases). Looked up from germline, CDR1 is SNHLY and CDR2 is FYNNEI. Deletions cut 5 bases from V and 9 bases from J, with 11 bases between. The CDR3 contains 12 residues. CDR3 DNA: TGTGCCAGCAGTACCAGGGATAGTGAGCAGTTCTTC. It encodes CASSTRDSEQFF.

The chain employs TRBV11-2 and TRBJ1-1, with D maybe TRBD1 (6 bases). Trimming stripped 10 bases from V and 1 base from J, with 13 bases between. The CDR3 is made up of 13 amino acids. CDR1 is SGHAT and CDR2 is FQNNGV in the germline V gene. The CDR3 nucleotides are TGTGCCACCCAGGGACACTCGAACACTGAAGCTTTCTTT. Translation: CATQGHSNTEAFF. The full variable domain, in which reference TRBV11-2 and TRBJ1-1 provide the parts outside the CDR3, is EAGVAQSPRYKIIEKRQSVAFWCNPISGHATLYWYQQILGQGPKLLIQFQNNGVVDDSQLPKDRFSAERLKGVDSTLKIQPAKLEDSAVYLCATQGHSNTEAFFGQGTRLTVV.

This chain's CDR3 is CASSIIGGSGANVLTF. CDR3 sequence (DNA): TGTGCCAGTAGTATTATTGGGGGCTCTGGGGCCAACGTCCTGACTTTC. The chain links TRBV19 to TRBJ2-6, with D possibly being TRBD1 or TRBD2 (5 bases each). The germline V and J ends were trimmed by 3 bases and 0 bases, with 9 bases remaining between them. The CDR3 runs 16 residues. CDR1 LNHDA and CDR2 SQIVND come from the germline V gene (reference sequence).

This chain connects TRBV30 to TRBJ2-7; maybe TRBD2 (6 bases). This CDR3 spans 12 amino acids. CDR1 and CDR2 (germline): GTSNPN, SVGIG (reference sequence). V was trimmed by 0 bases and J by 7 bases, leaving 10 bases between them. CDR3 in DNA: TGTGCCTGGAGTGTAGGAGGGGTAGAGCAGTACTTC. Translation gives CAWSVGGVEQYF. The full variable domain, in which reference TRBV30 and TRBJ2-7 provide the parts outside the CDR3, is SQTIHQWPATLVQPVGSPLSLECTVEGTSNPNLYWYRQAAGRGLQLLFYSVGIGQISSEVPQNLSASRPQDRQFILSSKKLLLSDSGFYLCAWSVGGVEQYFGPGTRLTVT.

The chain is built from TRBV14 and TRBJ2-2; D is unclear. Germline values: CDR1 SGHDN, CDR2 FVKESK. The CDR3 runs 14 residues. V was shortened by 1 base and J by 4 bases, with 7 bases between the two germline ends. For the CDR3, the DNA is TGTGCCAGCAGCCAAGTAAAAGTCACCGGGGAGCTGTTTTTT. This encodes CASSQVKVTGELFF.

As to this clone: At one end the junction does not follow the germline gene, possibly because of a read error. The chain uses TRBV27 and TRBJ2-7; 10 nucleotides line up with TRBD1. CDR3 size: 13 residues. Germline CDR1 MNHEY, CDR2 SMNVEV (reference sequence). CDR3 bases: TGTGCCAGCTGTTTCAGGACAGGGGGCGAGCAGTACTTC. Encoded protein: CASCFRTGGEQYF.

The chain joins TRBV6-4 to TRBJ2-7; weak D call: TRBD2 (6 bases). V lost 4 bases to trimming and J lost 3 bases, with 13 bases between them. CDR1 is MRHNA, CDR2 SNTAGT, per germline. This CDR3 comprises 14 residues. The CDR3 reads CASSGGVRDYEQYF. CDR3 nucleotide sequence: TGTGCCAGCAGTGGGGGGGTCAGAGACTACGAGCAGTACTTC.

The chain links TRBV18 to TRBJ1-5, with 12 positions matching TRBD1. V gave up 6 bases and J gave up 5 bases; unmatched junction bases: 5. Germline V lookup: CDR1 KGHSH, CDR2 LQKENI. The CDR3 has 15 amino acids. CDR3 coding DNA: TGTGCCAGCTCGTCGGGACAGGGGGCCTATCAGCCCCAGCATTTT. Protein sequence: CASSSGQGAYQPQHF.

The J gene is TRBJ1-3, the V gene TRBV6-5; D not resolved. Trimming took off 6 bases at V and 0 bases at J, with 12 bases between the two ends. The germline V gene has CDR1 MNHEY and CDR2 SVGAGI. The CDR3 runs 15 residues. The CDR3 coding sequence is TGTGCCAGCAGCCCCGACGAGATCTCTGGAAACACCATATATTTT. Translation gives CASSPDEISGNTIYF.

This chain links TRBV11-2 with TRBJ1-1, with a tentative D call TRBD1 (5 bases). The CDR3 spans 15 residues. V was shortened by 2 bases and J by 1 base, with 11 bases between the two germline ends. CDR1 and CDR2 from the germline V gene are SGHAT and FQNNGV. The CDR3 sequence: CASSLMQGSNTEAFF. The CDR3 region has the DNA TGTGCCAGCAGCTTAATGCAGGGATCGAACACTGAAGCTTTCTTT.

V and J are TRBV6-5 and TRBJ2-1, with TRBD2 identical over 12 bases. In germline, CDR1 is MNHEY, CDR2 SVGAGI. V shed 5 bases and J 7 bases; nucleotides not matched to a gene: 6. The CDR3 totals 15 residues. The CDR3 here is CASSQTSGSVNEQFF. The CDR3 bases are TGTGCCAGCAGTCAGACTAGCGGGAGTGTAAATGAGCAGTTCTTC.

V is TRBV28 and J is TRBJ2-5, with TRBD1 identical over 10 bases. Germline-derived CDR1 and CDR2 are MDHEN and SYDVKM. CDR3 length: 15 residues. Trimming removed 4 bases from V and 4 bases from J; junction bases left unmatched: 6. The CDR3, as DNA: TGTGCCAGCAGTTCGGGGGGACAGGGGTCAGAGACCCAGTACTTC. This sequence encodes CASSSGGQGSETQYF.

The rearrangement links TRBV5-4 to TRBJ2-2, with D tentatively TRBD1 (7 bases). The V gene lost 3 bases and the J gene lost 7 bases, with 22 bases spanning the gap. This CDR3 contains 17 residues. CDR1 is SGHNT and CDR2 is YYREEE in the germline V gene (reference sequence). The CDR3 region is CASSSPRQGGINGELFF. DNA for the CDR3: TGTGCCAGCAGCTCACCAAGACAGGGCGGGATAAACGGGGAGCTGTTTTTT.

The chain is built from TRBV4-1 and TRBJ2-4, with D perhaps TRBD2 (5 bases). The CDR3 extends over 17 amino acids. With 3 bases removed from V and 0 bases from J, the gap between germline ends came to 15 bases. Germline loops: CDR1 MGHRA, CDR2 YSYEKL. CDR3 sequence reads: CASSQPLGELAKNIQYF. Written as DNA, the CDR3 is TGCGCCAGCAGCCAGCCCCTTGGGGAGCTAGCCAAAAACATTCAGTACTTC.

This chain joins TRBV28 and TRBJ2-2; perhaps TRBD1 as D (5 bases). Trimming shortened V by 11 bases and J by 4 bases, and 17 bases separated the two germline ends. Germline CDR1 and CDR2: MDHEN and SYDVKM. The CDR3 runs to 14 residues. The CDR3 region is CAGRQLRSTGELFF. For the CDR3, the DNA is TGTGCCGGAAGACAGCTCCGGAGCACCGGGGAGCTGTTTTTT.

This clone was counted once. The chain links TRBV10-1 to TRBJ1-2, with TRBD1 identical over 8 bases. The V segment lost 6 bases and the J segment 2 bases; nucleotides outside the gene matches: 2. Germline CDR1 is WNHNN and CDR2 is SYGVQD (reference sequence). The CDR3 is 13 amino acids. The CDR3 reads CASRDRENYGYTF. In DNA form, the CDR3 reads TGCGCCAGCAGGGACAGGGAGAACTATGGCTACACCTTC.

This clone was recorded only once. V is TRBV27 and J is TRBJ1-5; D is ambiguous. The CDR3 is 14 amino acids. Trimming shortened V by 5 bases and J by 10 bases, and 18 bases separated the two germline ends. Per germline, CDR1 MNHEY and CDR2 SMNVEV (reference sequence). The CDR3 protein is CASSPQLQVPPQHF. The CDR3 DNA sequence: TGTGCCAGCAGTCCCCAACTCCAGGTCCCACCCCAGCATTTT.

The rearrangement links TRBV7-6 to TRBJ2-1; D might be TRBD2 (7 bases). The CDR3 is 15 residues long. The V end was cut by 8 bases, the J end by 4 bases, with 18 bases between. Germline V gene lookup returns CDR1 SGHVS and CDR2 FNYEAQ. The CDR3 loop is CASAGTSGAYNEQFF. The CDR3 region has the DNA TGTGCCAGCGCCGGGACAAGCGGGGCGTACAATGAGCAGTTCTTC.

V is TRBV7-5 and J is TRBJ1-6; no DNA check was done on the table's D call, TRBD1. TRBV7-5 is a listed pseudogene. The CDR3 has 14 residues. CDR3 loop: CARSLRRANSPLHF. The DNA of the CDR3 is TGTGCCAGAAGCTTACGCAGGGCTAATTCACCCCTCCACTTT.

The V call is TRBV5-1, the J call TRBJ2-3; D tentatively fits TRBD1 or TRBD2 (5 bases each). Trimming left V 4 bases short and J 0 bases short, with 9 bases between. The CDR3 totals 14 residues. CDR1 is SGHRS, CDR2 YFSETQ, per germline. The CDR3 DNA reads as TGCGCCAGCAGCAGGGACCGTAGCACAGATACGCAGTATTTT. Amino acid sequence: CASSRDRSTDTQYF. The whole variable domain, filled in from reference TRBV5-1 and TRBJ2-3, reads KAGVTQTPRYLIKTRGQQVTLSCSPISGHRSVSWYQQTPGQGLQFLFEYFSETQRNKGNFPGRFSGRQFSNSRSEMNVSTLELGDSALYLCASSRDRSTDTQYFGPGTRLTVL.